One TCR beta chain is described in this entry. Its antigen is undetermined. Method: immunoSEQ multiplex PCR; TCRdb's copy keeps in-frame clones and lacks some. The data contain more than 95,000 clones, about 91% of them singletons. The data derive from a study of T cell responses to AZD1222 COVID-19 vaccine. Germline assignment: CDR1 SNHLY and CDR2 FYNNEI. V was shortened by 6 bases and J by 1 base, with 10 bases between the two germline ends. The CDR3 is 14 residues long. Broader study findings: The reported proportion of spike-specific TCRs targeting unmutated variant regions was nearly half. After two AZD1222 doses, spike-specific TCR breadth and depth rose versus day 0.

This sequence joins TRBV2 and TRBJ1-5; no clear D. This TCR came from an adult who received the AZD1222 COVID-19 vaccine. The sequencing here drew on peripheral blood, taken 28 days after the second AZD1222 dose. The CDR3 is CASREGSSNQPQHF. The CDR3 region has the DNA TGTGCCAGCAGAGAGGGTTCAAGCAATCAGCCCCAGCATTTT.